This T cell receptor (beta chain) is drawn from a study of cytomegalovirus exposure and HLA in healthy donors. The CDR3 covers 15 residues. V trimming: 3 bases; J trimming: 0 bases; junction bases outside the gene matches: 4. CDR1 and CDR2 (germline): SGHRS, YFSETQ. The method was immunoSEQ multiplex PCR; TCRdb's version includes in-frame clones alone and lacks a portion of them. The table has 150,000 to 200,000 clones, 81% seen once; the top ten hold around 1.2%. Study-wide results and caveats: There were under 200 TCR beta chains listed as cytomegalovirus-associated. Most TCR sequences showed up rarely, but some public TCRs showed up in many donors. A few of the chains that were CMV-associated were confirmed in vitro to be specific for CMV antigens.

Of note for this clone: No antigen is known for it.

Source material: PBMCs. The chain carries TRBV5-1 and TRBJ1-1, with 8 nucleotides matching TRBD1. The sequence was collected from a woman in her twenties or thirties in good health and CMV-seronegative. CDR3 bases: TGCGCCAGCAGCTCACAGGGGGGAATGAACACTGAAGCTTTCTTT. Its protein is CASSSQGGMNTEAFF.